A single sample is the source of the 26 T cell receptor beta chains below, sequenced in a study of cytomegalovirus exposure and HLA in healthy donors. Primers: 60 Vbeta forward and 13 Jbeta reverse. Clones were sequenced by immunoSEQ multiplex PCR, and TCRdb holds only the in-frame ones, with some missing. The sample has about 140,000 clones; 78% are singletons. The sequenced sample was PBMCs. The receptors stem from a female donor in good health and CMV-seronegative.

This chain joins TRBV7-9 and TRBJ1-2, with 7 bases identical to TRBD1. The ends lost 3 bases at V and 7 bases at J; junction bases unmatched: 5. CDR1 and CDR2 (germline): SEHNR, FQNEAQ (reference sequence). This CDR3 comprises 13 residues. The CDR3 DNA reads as TGTGCCAGCAGCTTCGACAGGGTGGGTGGCTACACCTTC. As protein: CASSFDRVGGYTF.

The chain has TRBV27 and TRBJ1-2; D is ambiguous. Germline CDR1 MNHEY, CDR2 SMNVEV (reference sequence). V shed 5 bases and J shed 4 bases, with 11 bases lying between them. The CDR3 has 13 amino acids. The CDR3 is CASSQRGIYGYTF. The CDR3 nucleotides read TGTGCCAGCAGTCAACGAGGGATCTATGGCTACACCTTC.

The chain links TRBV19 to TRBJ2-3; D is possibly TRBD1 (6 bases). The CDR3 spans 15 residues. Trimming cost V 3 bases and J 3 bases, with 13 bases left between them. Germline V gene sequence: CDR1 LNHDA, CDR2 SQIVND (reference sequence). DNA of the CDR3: TGTGCCAGTAGTATTGGCAGGCAGGGGACAGATACGCAGTATTTT. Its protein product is CASSIGRQGTDTQYF.

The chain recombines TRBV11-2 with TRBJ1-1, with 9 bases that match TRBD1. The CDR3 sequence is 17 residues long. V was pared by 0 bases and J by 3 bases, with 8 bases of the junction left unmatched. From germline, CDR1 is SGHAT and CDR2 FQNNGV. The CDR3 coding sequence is TGTGCCAGCAGCTTAGATGGGACAGGGCGGGGGCACACTGAAGCTTTCTTT. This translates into CASSLDGTGRGHTEAFF. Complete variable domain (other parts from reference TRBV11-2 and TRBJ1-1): EAGVAQSPRYKIIEKRQSVAFWCNPISGHATLYWYQQILGQGPKLLIQFQNNGVVDDSQLPKDRFSAERLKGVDSTLKIQPAKLEDSAVYLCASSLDGTGRGHTEAFFGQGTRLTVV.

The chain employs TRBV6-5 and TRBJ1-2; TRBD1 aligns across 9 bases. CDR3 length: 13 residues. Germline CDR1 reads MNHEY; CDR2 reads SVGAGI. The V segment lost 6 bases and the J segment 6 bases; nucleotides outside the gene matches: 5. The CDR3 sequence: CASRRGQGHGYTF. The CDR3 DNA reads TGTGCCAGCAGGCGGGGACAGGGTCATGGCTACACCTTC.

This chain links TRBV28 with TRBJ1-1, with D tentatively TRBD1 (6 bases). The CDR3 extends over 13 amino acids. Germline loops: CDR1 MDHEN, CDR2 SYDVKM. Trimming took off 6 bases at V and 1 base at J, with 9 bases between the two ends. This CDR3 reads CASSQGGNTEAFF. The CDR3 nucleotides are TGTGCCAGCAGCCAAGGGGGGAACACTGAAGCTTTCTTT. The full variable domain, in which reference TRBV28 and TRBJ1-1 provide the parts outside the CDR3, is DVKVTQSSRYLVKRTGEKVFLECVQDMDHENMFWYRQDPGLGLRLIYFSYDVKMKEKGDIPEGYSVSREKKERFSLILESASTNQTSMYLCASSQGGNTEAFFGQGTRLTVV.

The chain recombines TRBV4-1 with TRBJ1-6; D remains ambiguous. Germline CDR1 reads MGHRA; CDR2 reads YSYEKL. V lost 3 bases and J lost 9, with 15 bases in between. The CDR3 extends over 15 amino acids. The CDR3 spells CASSQRSSDLSPLHF. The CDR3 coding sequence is TGCGCCAGCAGCCAGCGATCAAGCGATCTTTCACCCCTCCACTTT.

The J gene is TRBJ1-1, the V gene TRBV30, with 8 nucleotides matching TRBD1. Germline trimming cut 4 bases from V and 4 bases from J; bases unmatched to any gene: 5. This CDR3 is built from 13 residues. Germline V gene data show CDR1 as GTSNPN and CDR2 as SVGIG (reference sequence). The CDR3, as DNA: TGTGCCTGGAATGAGGACAGGGTCACTGAAGCTTTCTTT. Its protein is CAWNEDRVTEAFF. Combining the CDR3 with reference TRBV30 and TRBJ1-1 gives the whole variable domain SQTIHQWPATLVQPVGSPLSLECTVEGTSNPNLYWYRQAAGRGLQLLFYSVGIGQISSEVPQNLSASRPQDRQFILSSKKLLLSDSGFYLCAWNEDRVTEAFFGQGTRLTVV.

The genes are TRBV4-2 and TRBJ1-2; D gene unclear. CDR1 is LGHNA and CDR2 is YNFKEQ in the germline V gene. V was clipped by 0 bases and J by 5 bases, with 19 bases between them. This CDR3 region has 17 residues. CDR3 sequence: CASSQDMIQARIYGYTF. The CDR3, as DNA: TGTGCCAGCAGCCAAGATATGATTCAGGCCAGGATTTATGGCTACACCTTC.

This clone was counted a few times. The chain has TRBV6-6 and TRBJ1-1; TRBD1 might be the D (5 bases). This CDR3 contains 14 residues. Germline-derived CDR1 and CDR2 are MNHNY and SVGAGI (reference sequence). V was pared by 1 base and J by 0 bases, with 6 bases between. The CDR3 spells CASSYLTVNTEAFF. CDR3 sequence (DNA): TGTGCCAGCAGTTACTTGACAGTGAACACTGAAGCTTTCTTT.

The CDR3 sequence is CACQAHSAETQYF. Here the CDR3 DNA reads TGTGCCTGCCAGGCTCATTCGGCCGAGACCCAGTACTTC. This chain connects TRBV19 to TRBJ2-5; D remains ambiguous. Germline values: CDR1 LNHDA, CDR2 SQIVND (reference sequence). Trimming took 11 bases from V and 5 from J, leaving 18 bases between them. The CDR3 sequence is 13 residues long. The complete variable domain, with remaining parts taken from reference TRBV19 and TRBJ2-5, reads DGGITQSPKYLFRKEGQNVTLSCEQNLNHDAMYWYRQDPGQGLRLIYYSQIVNDFQKGDIAEGYSVSREKKESFPLTVTSAQKNPTAFYLCACQAHSAETQYFGPGTRLLVL.

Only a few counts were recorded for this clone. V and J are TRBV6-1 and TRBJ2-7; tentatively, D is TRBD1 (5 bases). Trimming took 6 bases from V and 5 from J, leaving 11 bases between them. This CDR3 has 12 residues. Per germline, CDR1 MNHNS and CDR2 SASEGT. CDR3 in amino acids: CASRQAANEQYF. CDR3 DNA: TGTGCCAGCAGACAGGCTGCCAACGAGCAGTACTTC.

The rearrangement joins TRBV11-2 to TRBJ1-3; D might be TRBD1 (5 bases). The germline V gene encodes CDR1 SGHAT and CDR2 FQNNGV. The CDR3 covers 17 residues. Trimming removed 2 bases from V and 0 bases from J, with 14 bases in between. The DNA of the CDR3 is TGTGCCAGCAGCTTACCCCTAACAGGCCTCTCTGGAAACACCATATATTTT. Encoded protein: CASSLPLTGLSGNTIYF.

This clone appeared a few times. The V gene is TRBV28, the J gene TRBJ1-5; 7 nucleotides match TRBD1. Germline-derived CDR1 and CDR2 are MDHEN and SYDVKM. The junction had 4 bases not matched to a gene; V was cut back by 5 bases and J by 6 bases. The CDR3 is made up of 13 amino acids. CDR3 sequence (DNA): TGTGCCAGCAGTGCACAGGGGTTTCAGCCCCAGCATTTT. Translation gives CASSAQGFQPQHF. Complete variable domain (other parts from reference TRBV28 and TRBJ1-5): DVKVTQSSRYLVKRTGEKVFLECVQDMDHENMFWYRQDPGLGLRLIYFSYDVKMKEKGDIPEGYSVSREKKERFSLILESASTNQTSMYLCASSAQGFQPQHFGDGTRLSIL.

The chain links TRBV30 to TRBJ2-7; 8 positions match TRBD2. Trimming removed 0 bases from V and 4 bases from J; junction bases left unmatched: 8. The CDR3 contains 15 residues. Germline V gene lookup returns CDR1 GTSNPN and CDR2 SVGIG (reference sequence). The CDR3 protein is CAWSVVVGRGYEQYF. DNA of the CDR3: TGTGCCTGGAGTGTAGTTGTCGGGAGGGGATACGAGCAGTACTTC. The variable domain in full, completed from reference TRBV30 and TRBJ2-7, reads SQTIHQWPATLVQPVGSPLSLECTVEGTSNPNLYWYRQAAGRGLQLLFYSVGIGQISSEVPQNLSASRPQDRQFILSSKKLLLSDSGFYLCAWSVVVGRGYEQYFGPGTRLTVT.

As DNA, the CDR3 is TGTGCCAGCAGCGTAGGGACAGGGGGAGGAGAGACCCAGTACTTC. It translates to CASSVGTGGGETQYF. This chain uses TRBV9 with TRBJ2-5, with 10 bases matching TRBD1. Trimming cost V 0 bases and J 4 bases; bases outside gene matches: 3. The germline V gene has CDR1 SGDLS and CDR2 YYNGEE. The CDR3 has 15 residues.

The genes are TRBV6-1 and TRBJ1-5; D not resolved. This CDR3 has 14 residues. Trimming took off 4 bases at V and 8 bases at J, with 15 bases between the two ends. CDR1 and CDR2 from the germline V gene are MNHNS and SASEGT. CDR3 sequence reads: CASSAIPRFEPQHF. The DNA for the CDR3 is TGTGCCAGCAGTGCTATCCCTCGCTTTGAGCCCCAGCATTTT.

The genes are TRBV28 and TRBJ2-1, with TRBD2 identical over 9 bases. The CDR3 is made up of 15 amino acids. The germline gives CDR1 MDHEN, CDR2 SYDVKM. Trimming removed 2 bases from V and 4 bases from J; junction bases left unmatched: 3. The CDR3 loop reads CASSLAGGKYNEQFF. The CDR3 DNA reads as TGTGCCAGCAGTTTAGCGGGGGGGAAATACAATGAGCAGTTCTTC.

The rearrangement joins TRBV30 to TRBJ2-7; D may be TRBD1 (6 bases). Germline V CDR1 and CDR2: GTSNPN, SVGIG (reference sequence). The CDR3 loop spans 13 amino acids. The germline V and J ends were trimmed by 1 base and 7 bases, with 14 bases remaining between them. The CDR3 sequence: CAWSGGQRMEQYF. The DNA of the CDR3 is TGTGCCTGGAGTGGAGGACAGCGTATGGAGCAGTACTTC.

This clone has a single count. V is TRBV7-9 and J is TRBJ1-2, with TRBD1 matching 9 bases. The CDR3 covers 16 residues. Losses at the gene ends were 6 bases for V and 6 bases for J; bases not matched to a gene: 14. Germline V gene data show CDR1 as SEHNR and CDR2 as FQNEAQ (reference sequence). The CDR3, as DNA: TGTGCCAGCAGGTCCGAGGACAGGGGAGTTTACGATGGCTACACCTTC. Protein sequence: CASRSEDRGVYDGYTF.

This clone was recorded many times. The CDR3 sequence: CASSPAGAANSPLHF. The CDR3 DNA follows: TGTGCCAGCAGCCCCGCGGGGGCGGCTAATTCACCCCTCCACTTT. The V call is TRBV28, the J call TRBJ1-6; possible D gene TRBD1, 6 bases. This CDR3 contains 15 residues. The germline gives CDR1 MDHEN, CDR2 SYDVKM. With 6 bases removed from V and 6 bases from J, the gap between germline ends came to 15 bases.

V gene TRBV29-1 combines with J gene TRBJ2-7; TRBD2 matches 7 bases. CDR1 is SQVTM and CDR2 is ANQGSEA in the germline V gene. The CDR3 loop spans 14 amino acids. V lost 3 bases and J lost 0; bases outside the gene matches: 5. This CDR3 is CSVEGSSGSYEQYF. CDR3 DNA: TGCAGCGTTGAGGGGTCTAGCGGCTCCTACGAGCAGTACTTC.

CDR3 bases: TGCGCCAGCAGCTCAGGACAGGGTTCCTACGAGCAGTACTTC. Its translation is CASSSGQGSYEQYF. The chain combines TRBV5-1 with TRBJ2-7, with TRBD1 matching 8 bases. V gave up 3 bases and J gave up 1 base; unmatched junction bases: 3. Per germline, CDR1 SGHRS and CDR2 YFSETQ. The CDR3 is made up of 14 amino acids.

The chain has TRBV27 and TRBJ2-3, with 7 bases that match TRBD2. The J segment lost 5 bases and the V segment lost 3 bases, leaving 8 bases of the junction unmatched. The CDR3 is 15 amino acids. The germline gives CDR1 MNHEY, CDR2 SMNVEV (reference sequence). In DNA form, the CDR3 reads TGTGCCAGCAGTTTGCGGGCTAGCGGTGGAGATACGCAGTATTTT. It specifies CASSLRASGGDTQYF.

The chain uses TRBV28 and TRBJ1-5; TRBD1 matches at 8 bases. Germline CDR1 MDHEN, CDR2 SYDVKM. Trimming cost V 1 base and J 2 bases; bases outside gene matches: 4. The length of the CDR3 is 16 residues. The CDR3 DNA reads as TGTGCCAGCAGTTTATCGTCGGGACAGGGCAATCAGCCCCAGCATTTT. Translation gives CASSLSSGQGNQPQHF.

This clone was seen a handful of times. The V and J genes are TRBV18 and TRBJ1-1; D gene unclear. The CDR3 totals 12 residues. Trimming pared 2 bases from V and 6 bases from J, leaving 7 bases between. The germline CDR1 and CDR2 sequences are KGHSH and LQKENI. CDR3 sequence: CASSPLEAEAFF. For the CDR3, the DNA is TGTGCCAGCTCACCATTGGAGGCTGAAGCTTTCTTT.